This T cell receptor (beta chain) was retrieved from a study of regulatory T cells in long-lasting Graves disease. Study background: Graves' patients diagnosed newly had used antithyroid drugs under 3 months. The study's findings and limits: Favored gene segments in persistent disease were TRBV28, TRBJ1-2 and TRBJ2-5.

Researchers made TCR beta libraries by using iRepertoire HTBI primers and running Arm-PCR on CDR3 regions. Each CDR3 protein is one row after TCRdb ran MiXCR on the multiplex PCR reads. The sample records approximately 310,000 distinct CDR3 sequences, 18% being singletons. This clonotype was picked up many times. What it binds is unknown. The CDR3 has 17 residues. Germline CDR1 reads SQVTM; CDR2 reads ANQGSEA. Trimming shortened V by 4 bases and J by 0 bases, and 20 bases separated the two germline ends. The sample's time point: newly diagnosed GD, antithyroid drugs for less than 3 months. Scientists built the TCR library using RNA that was extracted from PBMCs.

Sequenced material: peripheral blood mononuclear cells (PBMCs), taken at new diagnosis, from a patient treated with antithyroid drugs. The source of this sequence is a female donor with Graves disease. J is TRBJ2-3 and V is TRBV29-1, with D tentatively TRBD2 (6 bases). Written as DNA, the CDR3 is TGCAGCGTTGCCATGGGGAGCGGGTTGGGGAGCACAGATACGCAGTATTTT. Amino acid sequence: CSVAMGSGLGSTDTQYF.